The T cell receptor beta chain described here comes from a study of cytomegalovirus exposure and HLA in healthy donors. Donors showed nominal health when sampled, although they likely had unrecorded immune exposures. Study-level results: It was shown in a later analysis that HLA-associated TCR beta chains were more clonally expanded than other, equally common chains. It was in a later analysis that TCR association rates were seen to vary by HLA locus, highest for DRB1 and lowest for HLA-C.

For this clone: The antigen is undetermined.

A multiplex PCR was run with 60 Vbeta primers and 13 Jbeta primers. The protocol was immunoSEQ multiplex PCR, while the TCRdb copy is restricted to in-frame clones and leaves out a portion. The table lists 200,000 or so clones, over 80% of them singletons. After removal of 6 bases from V and 5 bases from J, the junction contained 7 bases not matched to a gene. The CDR3 totals 14 residues. Germline V gene data show CDR1 as SGHRS and CDR2 as YFSETQ. V usage is TRBV5-1 and J usage is TRBJ2-1, with 8 bases that match TRBD1. This receptor was taken from a man aged 40-49 years in good health and CMV-seropositive. The sample taken for sequencing was PBMCs. The DNA of the CDR3 is TGCGCCAGCAAGGGTCAGGGGGCAAACAATGAGCAGTTCTTC. Encoded protein: CASKGQGANNEQFF.